The sequence of this T cell receptor (beta chain) was determined in a study of blood T cell repertoires in COVID-19. Study summary: Material from acute and convalescent COVID-19 was sourced from the United States, Italy and Spain. T cells, B-cell-depleted T cells, or PBMCs supplied cDNA or gDNA.

In the authors' methods: Estimation of nucleated cell counts relied on the amplification of reference gene primers. The method was immunoSEQ multiplex PCR; TCRdb's version includes in-frame clones alone and lacks a portion of them. V and J calls and clone size follow that table, whereas D and trimming were derived from the DNA. Of 13,000 to 15,000 clones in the sample, approximately 92% were seen once. Germline-derived CDR1 and CDR2 are LNHDA and SQIVND (reference sequence). The V end lost 6 bases, the J end lost 2 bases, and 15 bases lay between the germline ends. This CDR3 contains 15 residues. This clonotype was sampled from a human donor with active COVID-19. The donor label of this sample is uncertain. J is TRBJ2-3 and V is TRBV19; tentatively, D is TRBD2 (6 bases). The sample comprised peripheral blood. CDR3 sequence: CASSASDPYTDTQYF. CDR3 DNA: TGTGCCAGTAGCGCTAGCGATCCTTACACAGATACGCAGTATTTT. Variable domain in full (rest from reference TRBV19 and TRBJ2-3): DGGITQSPKYLFRKEGQNVTLSCEQNLNHDAMYWYRQDPGQGLRLIYYSQIVNDFQKGDIAEGYSVSREKKESFPLTVTSAQKNPTAFYLCASSASDPYTDTQYFGPGTRLTVL.